Following are 3 T cell receptor beta chains from one sample sequenced in a study of OX40 agonist ivuxolimab in advanced cancers. Produced via immunoSEQ multiplex PCR; TCRdb's table is partial and in-frame only. This sample has 80,000 to 100,000 clones, with 85% to 90% found just once. This specimen was CD4+ or CD8+ T cells sorted from blood, taken in a trial of the OX40 agonist ivuxolimab. The source of these receptors is an adult with an advanced solid tumor such as melanoma, head and neck, liver or kidney cancer.

This chain joins TRBV6-5 and TRBJ1-5; 9 positions match TRBD1. In germline, CDR1 is MNHEY, CDR2 SVGAGI. Trimming took 6 bases from V and 7 from J; bases not matched to a gene: 7. The CDR3 has 14 amino acids. The CDR3, as DNA: TGTGCCAGCAGACCACAGGGGGCGAAACAGCCCCAGCATTTT. Translated: CASRPQGAKQPQHF.

The chain is built from TRBV6-6 and TRBJ1-1; D call uncertain. V was pared by 0 bases and J by 2 bases, with 10 bases between. CDR3 size: 15 residues. Germline CDR1 and CDR2: MNHNY and SVGAGI (reference sequence). The CDR3 region has the DNA TGTGCCAGCAGTTACTCTGCGGCGGTAAACACTGAAGCTTTCTTT. Amino acids: CASSYSAAVNTEAFF.

The chain links TRBV10-1 to TRBJ1-2; D is possibly TRBD1 (5 bases). The germline V gene encodes CDR1 WNHNN and CDR2 SYGVQD (reference sequence). CDR3 length equals 16 residues. V was cut by 10 bases and J by 4 bases, with 25 bases left in between. CDR3 loop: CAIPGDEGWVFYGYTF. The CDR3, as DNA: TGCGCCATACCCGGGGACGAGGGGTGGGTATTCTATGGCTACACCTTC.